This T cell receptor beta chain stems from a study of T cell responses to AZD1222 COVID-19 vaccine. Using immunoSEQ multiplex PCR, the repertoire was profiled, and TCRdb retains in-frame clones only, with some absent. The table lists about 150,000 clones, 80% to 90% of them singletons, with roughly 8% in the top ten. Study results and caveats: At 160-218 and 743-854, vaccine-associated CD4 TCRs were dominant, and they spanned spike. The donors showed a predominance of white British ancestry and of females, with possible underestimation of clonal diversity. Reports indicate that nearly half of spike-specific TCRs are directed at unmutated variant regions. Two doses of AZD1222 preceded a rise in Spike-specific TCR breadth and depth.

The V end lost 0 bases, the J end lost 2 bases, and 3 bases lay between the germline ends. This CDR3 spans 13 amino acids. Germline V lookup: CDR1 SGHRS, CDR2 YFSETQ. On this clone itself: Its matching antigen is unknown. The sample has other DNA sequences that encode this CDR3 too.

The J gene is TRBJ1-5, the V gene TRBV5-1, with unresolved D. This receptor was obtained from an adult in good health. Material: peripheral blood, obtained on day 0 of AZD1222 vaccination. The CDR3 DNA sequence: TGCGCCAGCAGCTTGGACGGCAATCAGCCCCAGCATTTT. Its protein is CASSLDGNQPQHF.